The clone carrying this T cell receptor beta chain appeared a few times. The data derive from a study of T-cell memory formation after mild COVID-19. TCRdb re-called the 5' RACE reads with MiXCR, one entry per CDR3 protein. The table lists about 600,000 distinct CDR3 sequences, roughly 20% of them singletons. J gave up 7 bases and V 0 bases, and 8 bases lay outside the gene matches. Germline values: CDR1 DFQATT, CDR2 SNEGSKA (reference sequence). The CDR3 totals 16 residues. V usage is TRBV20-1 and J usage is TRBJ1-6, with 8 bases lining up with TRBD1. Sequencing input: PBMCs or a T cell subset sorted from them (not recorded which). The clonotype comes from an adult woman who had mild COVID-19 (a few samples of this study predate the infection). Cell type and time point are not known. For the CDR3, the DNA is TGCAGTGCTAGAGAATACAGGGGGTCGGGGAATTCACCCCTCCACTTT. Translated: CSAREYRGSGNSPLHF.